This T cell receptor beta chain was captured in a study of blood T cell repertoires in COVID-19. Overall study: Spain, Italy and the United States supplied samples that represented acute and convalescent COVID-19. PBMCs, B-cell-depleted T cells, or T cells provided the cDNA or gDNA that made up the material.

In germline, CDR1 is SNHLY, CDR2 FYNNEI. Trimming removed 6 bases from V and 3 bases from J; junction bases left unmatched: 20. CDR3 length: 18 residues. Allocation to cohorts depended on clinical history reported by the participants. Measured with immunoSEQ multiplex PCR; TCRdb has only the in-frame clones, and not every one. The table shows approximately 280,000 clones, with 90% occurring only once. This sequence originates from a woman in her late teens or twenties with acute COVID-19. Input material: PBMCs or T cells enriched from blood (not recorded which). The chain carries TRBV2 and TRBJ2-7; 7 positions agree with TRBD2. This CDR3 is CASRGRVAGVFRLYEQYF. The DNA for the CDR3 is TGTGCCAGCAGGGGTCGAGTAGCGGGTGTGTTCCGCCTCTACGAGCAGTACTTC.